This TCR beta chain derives from a study of blood T cell repertoires in COVID-19. The authors' processing: Amplification with reference gene primers provided the estimates of nucleated cell counts. Clones were sequenced by immunoSEQ multiplex PCR, and TCRdb holds only the in-frame ones, with some missing. V and J calls and clone size are as listed in that table; D and trimming were resolved from the DNA. The profile shows fewer than 60,000 clones, more than 75% of them singletons. This CDR3 is built from 13 residues. CDR1 and CDR2 (germline): GTSNPN, SVGIG (reference sequence). V lost 2 bases to trimming and J lost 2 bases; unmatched junction nucleotides: 2.

Sequences were obtained from peripheral blood. V gene TRBV30 combines with J gene TRBJ2-5, with 7 bases matching TRBD1. This clonotype originated in a human donor in a cohort sampled during active COVID-19. The CDR3, as DNA: TGTGCCTGGAGTTGGGGACAGCAAGAGACCCAGTACTTC. Its translation: CAWSWGQQETQYF.